What follows is one T cell receptor beta chain and its context. Only a few counts were recorded for this clonotype. No cognate antigen has been identified for it. Qualities for individual bases were not recorded, and no much larger clone is one base off. The record originates from a study of response to subunit inactivated influenza vaccine (dated by TCRdb to the late 2010s). Background for the entire study: Deep quantitative T cell receptor repertoire profiling was used in the study to track responses to a trivalent subunit inactivated influenza vaccine.

General study outcomes and caveats: The authors suggested that each seasonal influenza vaccination may recruit only a limited number of new T cells.

The CDR3 measures 10 amino acids from cysteine to phenylalanine. Solely the CDR3 DNA is kept, with 30 bases framed from the first base. Relative to germline, V is 4 bases shorter and J is 5 bases shorter, with 4 bases between their ends. Taken from the germline V gene, the CDR1 and CDR2 loops are SQVTM and ANQGSEA. The library came from RT-PCR. The data were produced on an Illumina HiSeq 2500. TCRdb's own reprocessing of the public reads used fastp at Q25 and MiXCR and kept productive beta chains. Each record represents a unique CDR3 protein, reported with the most common genes and DNA among its rows. For this sample there are roughly 500,000 distinct CDR3 sequences; about 15% appear just once. Less than 4% of the sample rests with the top ten.

Here the sequenced sample was CD4+ T cells sorted from PBMCs, taken less than 30 months after vaccination. The chain joins TRBV29-1 to TRBJ2-3; no confident D gene assignment can be made. The origin of this receptor is a man aged 50-75 years who received an inactivated influenza vaccine. Donor details come from another sample of the same person, matched by shared clones. This receptor carries the CDR3 CSVGEDTQYF. The DNA reads TGCAGCGTTGGAGAAGATACGCAGTATTTT.